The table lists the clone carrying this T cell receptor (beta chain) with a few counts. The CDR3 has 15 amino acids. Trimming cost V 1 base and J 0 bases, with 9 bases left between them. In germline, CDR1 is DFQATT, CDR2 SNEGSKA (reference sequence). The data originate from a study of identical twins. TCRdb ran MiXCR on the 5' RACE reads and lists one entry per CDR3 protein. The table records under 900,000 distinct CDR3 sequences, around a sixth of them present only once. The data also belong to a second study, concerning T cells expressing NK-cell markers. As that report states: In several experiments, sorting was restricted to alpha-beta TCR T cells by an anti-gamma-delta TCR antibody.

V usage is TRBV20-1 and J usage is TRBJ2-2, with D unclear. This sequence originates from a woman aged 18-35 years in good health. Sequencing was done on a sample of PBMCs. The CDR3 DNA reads TGCAGTGCTAGAGTAGCCAGATCGAACACCGGGGAGCTGTTTTTT. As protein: CSARVARSNTGELFF.